This section outlines one TCR beta chain sequence together with its context. The sample is drawn from a study of blood T cells in healthy people across ages. This CDR3 contains 15 residues. Sample-barcoded 5' priming and a J-beta primer mix drove a second PCR of about 6 to 12 cycles. From the 5' RACE reads, TCRdb called clonotypes with MiXCR, one entry per CDR3 protein. The table shows around 780,000 distinct CDR3 sequences, with more than 25% occurring only once. The authors drew around 9.3 milliliters of peripheral blood from each donor. The data were also submitted as part of a second study, on T cells of mothers and their children.

Sequencing was performed on blood. The chain couples TRBV23-1 to TRBJ2-5, with a tentative D call TRBD2 (5 bases). The DNA end is more similar to TRBJ2-7, so the J call may be wrong. TRBV23-1 is marked as an open reading frame, function uncertain. The receptor was derived from a boy younger than 18 in good health. The CDR3: CARPRSGSSSYEQYF. As DNA, the CDR3 is TGCGCCAGGCCCAGGTCGGGATCGAGCTCCTACGAGCAGTACTTC.